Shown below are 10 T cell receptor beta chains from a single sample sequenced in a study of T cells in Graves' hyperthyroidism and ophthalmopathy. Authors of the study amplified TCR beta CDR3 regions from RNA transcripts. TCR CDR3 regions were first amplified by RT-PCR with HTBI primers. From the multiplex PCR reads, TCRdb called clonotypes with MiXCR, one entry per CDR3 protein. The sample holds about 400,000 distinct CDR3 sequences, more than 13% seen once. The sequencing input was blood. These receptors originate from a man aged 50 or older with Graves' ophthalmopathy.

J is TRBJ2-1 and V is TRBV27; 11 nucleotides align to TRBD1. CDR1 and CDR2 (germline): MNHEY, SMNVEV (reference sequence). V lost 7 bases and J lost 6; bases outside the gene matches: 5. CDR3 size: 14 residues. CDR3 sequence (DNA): TGTGCCAGCACTCCGGGACAGGGGGTCAATGAGCAGTTCTTC. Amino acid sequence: CASTPGQGVNEQFF.

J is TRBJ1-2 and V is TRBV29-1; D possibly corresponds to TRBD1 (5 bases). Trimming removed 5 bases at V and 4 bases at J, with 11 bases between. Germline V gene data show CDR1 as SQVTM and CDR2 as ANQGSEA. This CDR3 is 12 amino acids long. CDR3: CSVTGTVYGYTF. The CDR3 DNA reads TGCAGCGTTACCGGGACGGTCTATGGCTACACCTTC. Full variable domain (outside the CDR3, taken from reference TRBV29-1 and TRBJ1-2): SAVISQKPSRDICQRGTSLTIQCQVDSQVTMMFWYRQQPGQSLTLIATANQGSEATYESGFVIDKFPISRPNLTFSTLTVSNMSPEDSSIYLCSVTGTVYGYTFGSGTRLTVV.

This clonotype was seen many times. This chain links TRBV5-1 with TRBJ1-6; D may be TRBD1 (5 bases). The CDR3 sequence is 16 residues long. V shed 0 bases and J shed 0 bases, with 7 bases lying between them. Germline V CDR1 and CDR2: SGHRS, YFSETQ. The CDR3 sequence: CASSLDRSSYNSPLHF. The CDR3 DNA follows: TGCGCCAGCAGCTTGGACAGGAGCTCCTATAATTCACCCCTCCACTTT.

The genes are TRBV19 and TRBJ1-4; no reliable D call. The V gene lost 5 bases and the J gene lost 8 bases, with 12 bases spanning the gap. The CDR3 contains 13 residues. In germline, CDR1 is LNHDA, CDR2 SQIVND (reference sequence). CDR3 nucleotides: TGTGCCAGTAGTCCCCAGGAATGGGAAAAACTGTTTTTT. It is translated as CASSPQEWEKLFF. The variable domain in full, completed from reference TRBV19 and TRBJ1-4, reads DGGITQSPKYLFRKEGQNVTLSCEQNLNHDAMYWYRQDPGQGLRLIYYSQIVNDFQKGDIAEGYSVSREKKESFPLTVTSAQKNPTAFYLCASSPQEWEKLFFGSGTQLSVL.

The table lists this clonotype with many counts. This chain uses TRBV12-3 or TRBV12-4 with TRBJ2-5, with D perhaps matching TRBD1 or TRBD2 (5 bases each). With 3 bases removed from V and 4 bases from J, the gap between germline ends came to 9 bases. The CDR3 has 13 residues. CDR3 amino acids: CASSFSGRETQYF. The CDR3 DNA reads TGTGCCAGCAGTTTCTCGGGACGAGAGACCCAGTACTTC.

The CDR3 reads CASSAVGGQGHRNEQFF. In nucleotides, the CDR3 is TGTGCCAGCAGCGCCGTGGGGGGGCAGGGACACAGGAATGAGCAGTTCTTC. The chain recombines TRBV9 with TRBJ2-1; possible D gene TRBD2, 7 bases. Germline V lookup: CDR1 SGDLS, CDR2 YYNGEE. The CDR3 loop spans 17 amino acids. The V gene lost 3 bases and the J gene lost 7 bases, with 23 bases spanning the gap. Filled out from reference TRBV9 and TRBJ2-1, the complete variable domain reads DSGVTQTPKHLITATGQRVTLRCSPRSGDLSVYWYQQSLDQGLQFLIQYYNGEERAKGNILERFSAQQFPDLHSELNLSSLELGDSALYFCASSAVGGQGHRNEQFFGPGTRLTVL.

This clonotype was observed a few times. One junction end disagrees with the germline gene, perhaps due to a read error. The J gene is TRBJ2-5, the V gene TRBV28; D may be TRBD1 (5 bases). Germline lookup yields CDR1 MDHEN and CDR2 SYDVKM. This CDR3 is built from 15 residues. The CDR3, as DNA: TGTGCCAACAGTCCAAGTCCCCCCAGGGTGGAGACCCAGTACTTC. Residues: CANSPSPPRVETQYF.

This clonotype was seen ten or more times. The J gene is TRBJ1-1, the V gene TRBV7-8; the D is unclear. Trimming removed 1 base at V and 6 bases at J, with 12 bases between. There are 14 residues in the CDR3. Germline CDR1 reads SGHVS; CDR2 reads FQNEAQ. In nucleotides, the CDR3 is TGTGCCAGCAGCTTAGATACGGGTTTCCCTGAAGCTTTCTTT. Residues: CASSLDTGFPEAFF. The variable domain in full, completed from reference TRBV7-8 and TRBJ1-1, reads GAGVSQSPRYKVAKRGQDVALRCDPISGHVSLFWYQQALGQGPEFLTYFQNEAQLDKSGLPSDRFFAERPEGSVSTLKIQRTQQEDSAVYLCASSLDTGFPEAFFGQGTRLTVV.

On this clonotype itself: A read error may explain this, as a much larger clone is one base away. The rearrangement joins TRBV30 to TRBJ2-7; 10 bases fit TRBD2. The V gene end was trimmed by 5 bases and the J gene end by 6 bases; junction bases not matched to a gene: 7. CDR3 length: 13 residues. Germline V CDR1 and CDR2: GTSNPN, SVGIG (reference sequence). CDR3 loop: CAWAKREGCEQYF. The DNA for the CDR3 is TGTGCCTGGGCTAAGCGGGAGGGCTGCGAGCAGTACTTC.

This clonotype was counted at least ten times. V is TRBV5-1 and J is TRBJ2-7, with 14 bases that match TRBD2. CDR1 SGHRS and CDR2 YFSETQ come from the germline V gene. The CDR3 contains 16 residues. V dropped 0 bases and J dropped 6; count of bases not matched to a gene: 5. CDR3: CASSLAGLAGASEQYF. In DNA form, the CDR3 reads TGCGCCAGCAGCTTGGCGGGACTAGCGGGAGCATCCGAGCAGTACTTC.